The clone carrying this TCR beta chain was counted at least ten times. In the study's own analysis: Nucleated cell number was recorded as an estimate derived from reference gene primer amplification. Using immunoSEQ multiplex PCR, the repertoire was profiled, and TCRdb retains in-frame clones only, with some absent. Clone size and the V and J calls come from that table; the DNA yielded D and trimming. In the table there are about 92,000 clones, approximately 70% of which are singletons. V lost 4 bases and J lost 0, with 13 bases in between. CDR1 SGHNT and CDR2 YYREEE come from the germline V gene (reference sequence). This CDR3 spans 15 amino acids. This sample stems from a study of blood T cell repertoires in COVID-19. Study background: Samples came from the United States, Italy and Spain, spanning acute and convalescent COVID-19. Sources were T cells, B-cell-depleted T cells, or PBMCs; the material itself was cDNA or gDNA.

The chain uses TRBV5-4 and TRBJ1-2; unclear D gene. The sample consisted of peripheral blood. The sequence came from a woman aged 55-70 years in a cohort sampled during active or convalescent COVID-19. CDR3 sequence reads: CASSEGPRSNYGYTF. The CDR3 DNA follows: TGTGCCAGCAGCGAAGGTCCCAGGTCTAACTATGGCTACACCTTC. Together with reference TRBV5-4 and TRBJ1-2, the CDR3 gives the full variable domain: ETGVTQSPTHLIKTRGQQVTLRCSSQSGHNTVSWYQQALGQGPQFIFQYYREEENGRGNFPPRFSGLQFPNYSSELNVNALELDDSALYLCASSEGPRSNYGYTFGSGTRLTVV.